This TCR beta chain was obtained from a study of T cells in Graves' hyperthyroidism and ophthalmopathy. Across the study: It was at initial diagnosis, before any treatment, that peripheral blood was collected.

Amplification targeted TCR beta CDR3 regions from RNA transcripts. With the HTBI primer set, the TCR CDR3 went through a first round of RT-PCR. From the multiplex PCR reads, TCRdb called clonotypes with MiXCR, one entry per CDR3 protein. The table records some 300,000 distinct CDR3 sequences, over 15% of them present only once. Findings of the study overall: Blood also showed most of the thyroid clonotypes that were expanded above 0.001. In the analysis, a 13 V-J model separated ophthalmopathy from stable hyperthyroidism.

This clonotype has a handful of counts. What it binds is not known. Used for diagnoses were clinical symptoms, serum thyroxine and TRAb, thyroid ultrasound and orbital computed tomography. Per the germline V gene, CDR1 is SGHRS and CDR2 is YFSETQ. Between the trimmed V and J ends, which lost 0 bases and 7 bases, there was a span of 5 bases. CDR3 length: 13 amino acids. The specimen sequenced was blood. The rearrangement joins TRBV5-1 to TRBJ1-6; D not resolved. This receptor was taken from a man aged 30 to 45 with Graves' hyperthyroidism. The CDR3 nucleotides read TGCGCCAGCAGCTTGGCTACCAATTCACCCCTCCACTTT. Its protein is CASSLATNSPLHF.